This entry lists 18 T cell receptor beta chains sequenced from one sample in a study of tumor and adjacent non-tumor tissue in lung cancer. TCRbeta libraries were built with three rounds of nested PCR, modified from ARM-PCR. One entry per CDR3 protein results from TCRdb running MiXCR on the multiplex PCR reads. Here the sample spans around 74,000 distinct CDR3 sequences, about two thirds being singletons. This sample's RNA came from whole unsorted tissue. Distant lung tissue was collected more than 3 cm away from the tumor edge. Sample: distant non-tumor lung tissue. All receptors come from a woman aged 50 to 60 with non-small cell lung cancer.

In regard to this clonotype: One end of the junction varies from germline; a read error may be responsible. The J gene is TRBJ2-1, the V gene TRBV11-2, with D perhaps TRBD2 (6 bases). The CDR3 is 13 amino acids. Germline V gene sequence: CDR1 SGHAT, CDR2 FQNNGV. The CDR3 DNA reads as TGTGCCAGCAACTTAGGGAGGCTACCCGAGCAGTTCTTC. Its translation is CASNLGRLPEQFF.

As for this clonotype: Sequence at one end of the junction differs from germline and may be a read error. V usage is TRBV4-1 and J usage is TRBJ2-1; D is possibly TRBD1 (6 bases). The CDR3 covers 16 residues. CDR1 is MGHRA and CDR2 is YSYEKL in the germline V gene. The CDR3 here is CTSSQSGTWEADEKFF. CDR3 bases: TGCACCAGCAGCCAGTCCGGGACATGGGAAGCGGATGAGAAGTTCTTC.

With regard to this clonotype: The junction differs from germline at one of its ends, possibly a read error. The gene calls are TRBV6-6 and TRBJ2-2, with D unresolved. CDR3 size: 14 residues. Germline values: CDR1 MNHNY, CDR2 SVGAGI (reference sequence). This CDR3 reads CASSVPMDRGELFF. CDR3 bases: TGCGCCAGCAGTGTCCCCATGGATCGCGGGGAGCTGTTTTTT.

On this clonotype: Sequence at one end of the junction differs from germline and may be a read error. The J gene is TRBJ1-4, the V gene TRBV4-2; a weak D match, TRBD1 (6 bases). Per germline, CDR1 LGHNA and CDR2 YNFKEQ. The CDR3 consists of 13 residues. CDR3 DNA: TGTGCCAGCAGCCAAATGACAGGAGAAAAACTGTTTTTC. Residues: CASSQMTGEKLFF.

On this clonotype: Given a much more abundant clone one base away, this may be a read error. This chain connects TRBV6-2 or TRBV6-3 to TRBJ2-1, with TRBD2 as a possible D gene (6 bases). The CDR3 is 15 amino acids. The germline CDR1 and CDR2 sequences are MNHEY and SVGEGT. The CDR3 region has the DNA TGTGCCAGCTGTTACGTAGCGGAGAGATACAATGAGCAGTTCTTC. Protein product: CASCYVAERYNEQFF.

This clonotype has ten or more counts. This sequence joins TRBV28 and TRBJ2-2; 9 nucleotides align to TRBD2. This CDR3 spans 16 amino acids. V was clipped by 7 bases and J by 5 bases; unmatched bases: 11. Germline V CDR1 and CDR2: MDHEN, SYDVKM. The CDR3 nucleotides read TGTGCCAGCATCGAAGCGGGGGGCGTAAGGACCGGGGAGCTGTTTTTT. Its protein is CASIEAGGVRTGELFF. Full variable domain (outside the CDR3, taken from reference TRBV28 and TRBJ2-2): DVKVTQSSRYLVKRTGEKVFLECVQDMDHENMFWYRQDPGLGLRLIYFSYDVKMKEKGDIPEGYSVSREKKERFSLILESASTNQTSMYLCASIEAGGVRTGELFFGEGSRLTVL.

This clonotype was picked up a small number of times. A clone one base away is much larger, so this may be a read error. This chain joins TRBV12-3 or TRBV12-4 and TRBJ1-5; D remains unclear. The CDR3 length is 12 residues. Written as DNA, the CDR3 is TGTGCCAGCAGTTTCTCAAATCTGCCCCAGCATTTT. Translating it yields CASSFSNLPQHF.

For this clonotype: Being one base from a much bigger clone, this may be a read error. The genes are TRBV10-3 and TRBJ1-1, with TRBD1 as a possible D gene (6 bases). CDR1 and CDR2 from the germline V gene are ENHRY and SYGVKD. The length of the CDR3 is 12 residues. DNA of the CDR3: TGTGCCATCAATGAGCAGGGGACTGAAGCTTTCTTT. Amino acids: CAINEQGTEAFF.

A word on this clonotype: Since no conserved phenylalanine or tryptophan closes the CDR3, a read error is the likely cause. V is TRBV10-3 and J is TRBJ1-1, with no clear D. Germline V gene sequence: CDR1 ENHRY, CDR2 SYGVKD. The CDR3 contains 14 residues. The ends were cut back, 6 bases at V and 1 base at J, with 12 bases in the middle. The CDR3 region is CAIRAGRRNTEAFI. CDR3 DNA: TGTGCCATCAGGGCAGGACGGAGGAACACTGAAGCTTTCATT.

This clonotype was seen many times. The genes are TRBV6-2 or TRBV6-3 and TRBJ2-3; perhaps TRBD2 as D (5 bases). V was cut by 2 bases and J by 4 bases, with 16 bases left in between. The CDR3 has 16 amino acids. From germline, CDR1 is MNHEY and CDR2 SVGEGT. CDR3 DNA sequence: TGTGCCAGCAGTTACCCTCGAGGGATAGGAGCAGATACGCAGTATTTT. It specifies CASSYPRGIGADTQYF.

The chain couples TRBV25-1 to TRBJ2-3, with no clear D. This CDR3 has 14 residues. Trimming shortened V by 4 bases and J by 2 bases, and 10 bases separated the two germline ends. The germline V gene has CDR1 MGHDK and CDR2 SYGVNS. The DNA for the CDR3 is TGTGCCAGCAGTGGGACCCAATTCACAGATACGCAGTATTTT. Protein sequence: CASSGTQFTDTQYF.

Comment on this clonotype: Given the absence of the conserved phenylalanine or tryptophan at the CDR3 end, a read error is likely. CDR3 DNA: TGCGCCAGCAGCTCCGGGACTAGCGGGGGAAGGGGCGAGCAGTACATC. Residues: CASSSGTSGGRGEQYI. The chain joins TRBV5-1 to TRBJ2-7; TRBD2 matches at 14 bases. In germline, CDR1 is SGHRS, CDR2 YFSETQ. This CDR3 contains 16 residues. The J segment lost 6 bases and the V segment lost 3 bases, leaving 8 bases of the junction unmatched.

Concerning this clonotype itself: This clone may be a read error of a much larger clone one base away. In this CDR3 the conserved last residue, phenylalanine or tryptophan, is missing, so a read error is likely. The chain combines TRBV6-2 or TRBV6-3 with TRBJ2-1, with D perhaps matching TRBD2 (6 bases). Germline values: CDR1 MNHEY, CDR2 SVGEGT. V was pared by 6 bases and J by 4 bases, with 16 bases between. The CDR3 loop spans 15 amino acids. The chain's CDR3 is CASRRAGTFYNEQFL. The CDR3 DNA sequence: TGTGCCAGCAGGCGCGCCGGGACTTTTTACAATGAGCAGTTCTTA.

There are a few counts of this clonotype. A much larger clone is a single base away; this may be a read error. The chain joins TRBV20-1 to TRBJ1-4; D uncertain. Germline V gene lookup returns CDR1 DFQATT and CDR2 SNEGSKA (reference sequence). V lost 4 bases and J lost 5, with 8 bases in between. This CDR3 is 12 amino acids long. The CDR3 protein is CSAKDGNEKLFF. In DNA, the CDR3 is TGCAGTGCTAAAGACGGGAATGAAAAACTGTTTTTT.

There are many counts of this clonotype. This chain's CDR3 is CASTIAGGPHTGELFF. CDR3 sequence (DNA): TGTGCCAGCACGATAGCGGGAGGGCCCCACACCGGGGAGCTGTTTTTT. The chain has TRBV28 and TRBJ2-2, with 11 positions matching TRBD2. CDR3 length: 16 amino acids. Germline V CDR1 and CDR2: MDHEN, SYDVKM. Trimming removed 7 bases from V and 3 bases from J; junction bases left unmatched: 7.

Details on this clonotype: Sequence at one end of the junction differs from germline and may be a read error. The chain combines TRBV6-5 with TRBJ2-2; D is possibly TRBD1 or TRBD2 (5 bases each). Germline-derived CDR1 and CDR2 are MNHEY and SVGAGI. The CDR3 is made up of 15 amino acids. DNA for the CDR3: TGTACCAGCAGTTACTCGACCAGCCAGCCCGGGGACCTGTTTTTT. Translating it yields CTSSYSTSQPGDLFF.

A note on this clonotype: One end of the junction varies from germline; a read error may be responsible. CDR3 nucleotides: TGCAATGCTCGACAGCCGTTGCACACTGAAGCTTTCTTT. As protein: CNARQPLHTEAFF. This rearrangement joins TRBV20-1 to TRBJ1-1, with D tentatively TRBD1 (5 bases). Germline CDR1 and CDR2: DFQATT and SNEGSKA (reference sequence). The CDR3 contains 13 residues.

This clonotype was observed many times. The rearrangement links TRBV6-2 or TRBV6-3 to TRBJ2-7, with a tentative D call TRBD1 (5 bases). The CDR3 contains 12 residues. Per germline, CDR1 MNHEY and CDR2 SVGEGT. Trimming took 6 bases from V and 3 from J, leaving 9 bases between them. CDR3 in DNA: TGTGCCAGCAGACACGACAGCTACGAGCAGTACTTC. Its translation: CASRHDSYEQYF.